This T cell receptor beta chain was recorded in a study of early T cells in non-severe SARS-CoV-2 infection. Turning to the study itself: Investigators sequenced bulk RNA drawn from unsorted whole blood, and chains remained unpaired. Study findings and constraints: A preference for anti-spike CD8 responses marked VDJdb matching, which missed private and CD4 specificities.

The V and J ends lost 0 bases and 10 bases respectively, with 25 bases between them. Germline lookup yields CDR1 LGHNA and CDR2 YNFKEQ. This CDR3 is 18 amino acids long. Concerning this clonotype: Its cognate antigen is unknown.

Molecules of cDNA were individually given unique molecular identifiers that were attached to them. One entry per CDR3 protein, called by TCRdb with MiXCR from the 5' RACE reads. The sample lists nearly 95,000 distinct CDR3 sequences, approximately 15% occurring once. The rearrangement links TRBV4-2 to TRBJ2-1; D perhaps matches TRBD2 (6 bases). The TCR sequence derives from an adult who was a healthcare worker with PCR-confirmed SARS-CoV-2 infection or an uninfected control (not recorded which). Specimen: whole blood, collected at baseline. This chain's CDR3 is CASSQERGSLRMGGEQFF. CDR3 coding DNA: TGTGCCAGCAGCCAAGAGCGGGGCAGTTTGAGGATGGGGGGAGAGCAGTTCTTC.